One sample yielded the 14 T cell receptor beta chains listed below, sequenced in a study of T-cell reconstitution after alpha-beta-depleted transplantation in children. Preparing the TCRbeta library involved the use of unique molecular identifiers. TCRdb ran MiXCR on the PCR reads and lists one entry per CDR3 protein. Seen here are 440,000 or so distinct CDR3 sequences, 43% observed once, and the top ten hold roughly 27%. The sample in question was PBMCs, obtained before TCRalphabeta/CD19-depleted stem cell transplant. Receptor source: a girl between 2 and 10 years old with aplastic anemia, due to receive a stem cell transplant.

This clonotype was seen repeatedly, ten times or more. The rearrangement links TRBV28 to TRBJ1-1; D remains unclear. This CDR3 has 10 residues. V was shortened by 5 bases and J by 10 bases, with 8 bases between the two germline ends. Germline CDR1 is MDHEN and CDR2 is SYDVKM. The CDR3 DNA reads TGTGCCAGCAGTCCCGGCGTAGCTTTCTTT. Translated: CASSPGVAFF.

In its sample, this clonotype was seen many times. The chain has TRBV6-1 and TRBJ1-6; D perhaps matches TRBD1 (5 bases). The CDR3 length is 14 residues. Germline CDR1 and CDR2: MNHNS and SASEGT. V was shortened by 6 bases and J by 5 bases, with 11 bases between the two germline ends. The CDR3 protein is CASSLTGDNSPLHF. The CDR3 DNA is TGTGCCAGCAGCCTCACAGGAGATAATTCACCCCTCCACTTT.

This clonotype was counted at least ten times. The CDR3 sequence: CATEDTLNTGELFF. The CDR3 coding sequence is TGTGCGACGGAGGACACCCTGAACACCGGGGAGCTGTTTTTT. V gene TRBV5-6 combines with J gene TRBJ2-2; possibly TRBD1 or TRBD2 for D (5 bases each). Germline V gene lookup returns CDR1 SGHDT and CDR2 YYEEEE. CDR3 length equals 14 residues.

V gene TRBV5-1 combines with J gene TRBJ2-2, with D perhaps matching TRBD1 (7 bases). Germline CDR1 and CDR2: SGHRS and YFSETQ. This CDR3 has 16 residues. Trimming removed 5 bases at V and 2 bases at J, with 16 bases between. The CDR3 is CASRGGQAPNTGELFF. CDR3 DNA: TGCGCCAGCAGGGGAGGACAGGCTCCTAACACCGGGGAGCTGTTTTTT.

The gene calls are TRBV7-4 and TRBJ2-1; 11 bases are shared with TRBD2. The V gene end was trimmed by 2 bases and the J gene end by 2 bases; junction bases not matched to a gene: 5. Germline V CDR1 and CDR2: SGHVT, SQSDAQ. The CDR3 covers 17 residues. The CDR3 reads CASSLQKLAGAYNEQFF. Written as DNA, the CDR3 is TGTGCCAGCAGCTTACAGAAACTAGCGGGAGCCTACAATGAGCAGTTCTTC.

This chain connects TRBV6-2 or TRBV6-3 to TRBJ2-7, with a tentative D call TRBD2 (6 bases). The CDR3 has 14 amino acids. V was cut by 4 bases and J by 0 bases, with 10 bases left in between. Germline CDR1 and CDR2: MNHEY and SVGEGT. The CDR3 DNA sequence: TGTGCCAGCAGTTCTAGGCGGGACTCCTACGAGCAGTACTTC. Protein sequence: CASSSRRDSYEQYF.

The gene calls are TRBV4-1 and TRBJ2-1, with TRBD2 matching 9 bases. The CDR3 totals 21 residues. Trimming removed 3 bases from V and 0 bases from J; junction bases left unmatched: 18. Germline V gives CDR1 MGHRA, CDR2 YSYEKL. The chain's CDR3 is CASSQVYSTGTSSFSYNEQFF. The CDR3, as DNA: TGCGCCAGCAGCCAGGTCTACTCGACCGGGACTAGCAGCTTCTCCTACAATGAGCAGTTCTTC.

The chain uses TRBV5-6 and TRBJ1-2; D possibly corresponds to TRBD1 (5 bases). Germline values: CDR1 SGHDT, CDR2 YYEEEE. The germline V and J ends were trimmed by 5 bases and 3 bases, with 11 bases remaining between them. The CDR3 runs 13 residues. CDR3 sequence reads: CASRTDRYYGYTF. CDR3 in DNA: TGTGCCAGCAGGACCGACAGATACTATGGCTACACCTTC.

Here the CDR3 DNA reads TGCGCCAGCAGCAGGGGGGCAGGGAGCGAAAAACTGTTTTTT. Translated, it gives CASSRGAGSEKLFF. The chain carries TRBV5-1 and TRBJ1-4; weak D call: TRBD1 (6 bases). The CDR3 runs 14 residues. Trimming stripped 4 bases from V and 8 bases from J, with 15 bases between. Germline V gene lookup returns CDR1 SGHRS and CDR2 YFSETQ.

The rearrangement uses TRBV20-1 and TRBJ2-3; TRBD2 matches at 7 bases. The V segment lost 6 bases and the J segment 1 base; nucleotides outside the gene matches: 10. Germline V lookup: CDR1 DFQATT, CDR2 SNEGSKA (reference sequence). The CDR3 runs to 15 residues. In DNA, the CDR3 is TGCAGTGCCACGCCAACTAGCGCCCGCACAGATACGCAGTATTTT. This codes for CSATPTSARTDTQYF.

The rearrangement links TRBV20-1 to TRBJ2-7; 8 nucleotides align to TRBD2. The CDR3 has 15 residues. J lost 1 base, V lost 3 bases, and 8 bases had no gene match. Germline CDR1 DFQATT, CDR2 SNEGSKA (reference sequence). The CDR3 here is CSASGQTSASYEQYF. The CDR3 region has the DNA TGCAGTGCTAGCGGACAGACTAGCGCATCCTACGAGCAGTACTTC.

There are a few counts of this clonotype. The V gene is TRBV5-1, the J gene TRBJ1-1; D may be TRBD1 (5 bases). Germline lookup yields CDR1 SGHRS and CDR2 YFSETQ. V was clipped by 2 bases and J by 11 bases, with 16 bases between them. The length of the CDR3 is 13 residues. CDR3 DNA sequence: TGCGCCAGCAGCTTCCTAGGGGAGGTCGGGGCTTTCTTT. Protein: CASSFLGEVGAFF. Looking up the rest from reference TRBV5-1 and TRBJ1-1 gives the full variable domain: KAGVTQTPRYLIKTRGQQVTLSCSPISGHRSVSWYQQTPGQGLQFLFEYFSETQRNKGNFPGRFSGRQFSNSRSEMNVSTLELGDSALYLCASSFLGEVGAFFGQGTRLTVV.

The chain joins TRBV5-1 to TRBJ2-7; D might be TRBD1 (6 bases). Trimming cost V 5 bases and J 0 bases, with 15 bases left between them. The germline CDR1 and CDR2 sequences are SGHRS and YFSETQ. This CDR3 has 15 residues. CDR3 residues: CASSSPGTNSYEQYF. The CDR3 nucleotides read TGCGCCAGCAGTTCCCCCGGGACAAACTCCTACGAGCAGTACTTC.

This clonotype has at least ten counts. This chain uses TRBV7-6 with TRBJ2-3; TRBD2 matches at 11 bases. V lost 5 bases to trimming and J lost 4 bases; unmatched junction nucleotides: 11. This CDR3 spans 17 amino acids. Germline lookup yields CDR1 SGHVS and CDR2 FNYEAQ. The CDR3 protein is CASSLRSSGRPSDTQYF. DNA for the CDR3: TGTGCCAGCAGCCTAAGGTCTAGCGGGAGGCCCTCAGATACGCAGTATTTT.